What follows are 10 T cell receptor beta chains derived from one specimen sequenced in a study of blood T cell repertoires in COVID-19. TCRdb's table, derived via immunoSEQ multiplex PCR, lists solely in-frame clones and lacks some. The sample gives tens of thousands of clones, around 86% of which show up once; under 35% is in the top ten. The sequenced material came from peripheral blood. The receptors come from a human donor in a cohort sampled during active COVID-19.

V and J are TRBV28 and TRBJ2-7; TRBD1 agrees at 9 bases. Looked up from germline, CDR1 is MDHEN and CDR2 is SYDVKM. V lost 3 bases, J lost 1 base, and 4 bases stayed unmatched. The CDR3 has 15 residues. CDR3 residues: CASSFYGTGSYEQYF. The CDR3 DNA reads as TGTGCCAGCAGTTTTTACGGGACAGGGTCCTACGAGCAGTACTTC. Filled out from reference TRBV28 and TRBJ2-7, the complete variable domain reads DVKVTQSSRYLVKRTGEKVFLECVQDMDHENMFWYRQDPGLGLRLIYFSYDVKMKEKGDIPEGYSVSREKKERFSLILESASTNQTSMYLCASSFYGTGSYEQYFGPGTRLTVT.

J is TRBJ1-2 and V is TRBV7-2; no reliable D call. V was clipped by 1 base and J by 7 bases, with 10 bases between them. Germline CDR1 reads SGHTA; CDR2 reads FQGNSA. The length of the CDR3 is 13 residues. The CDR3 spells CASSLGGYGGYTF. Written as DNA, the CDR3 is TGTGCCAGCAGCTTAGGCGGGTACGGTGGCTACACCTTC.

The chain uses TRBV5-1 and TRBJ2-5; the match to TRBD1 covers 9 bases. After removal of 3 bases from V and 3 bases from J, the junction contained 3 bases not matched to a gene. Looked up from germline, CDR1 is SGHRS and CDR2 is YFSETQ. The CDR3 length is 14 residues. The CDR3 DNA reads TGCGCCAGCAGCTGGGGACAGGGTAAAGAGACCCAGTACTTC. Its translation is CASSWGQGKETQYF. The full variable domain, completed using reference TRBV5-1 and TRBJ2-5, is KAGVTQTPRYLIKTRGQQVTLSCSPISGHRSVSWYQQTPGQGLQFLFEYFSETQRNKGNFPGRFSGRQFSNSRSEMNVSTLELGDSALYLCASSWGQGKETQYFGPGTRLLVL.

This chain uses TRBV7-2 with TRBJ1-1; tentative D call: TRBD1 (6 bases). Germline CDR1 reads SGHTA; CDR2 reads FQGNSA. V was shortened by 7 bases and J by 6 bases, with 15 bases between the two germline ends. The CDR3 is 13 residues long. CDR3 sequence reads: CASKEAGVSEAFF. For the CDR3, the DNA is TGTGCCAGCAAAGAGGCAGGGGTCTCTGAAGCTTTCTTT.

CDR3 sequence (DNA): TGTGCCAGCAGCGTAGCTATGCGGGGGGGGCTTTTCGATGAGCAGTTCTTC. Translated, it gives CASSVAMRGGLFDEQFF. This chain connects TRBV9 to TRBJ2-1; TRBD2 matches 9 bases. Germline trimming cut 0 bases from V and 8 bases from J; bases unmatched to any gene: 12. Germline V gives CDR1 SGDLS, CDR2 YYNGEE. CDR3 size: 17 residues.

This clone occurred a few times. V is TRBV5-4 and J is TRBJ1-3, with D possibly TRBD1 on 5 matching bases. Trimming cost V 2 bases and J 0 bases, with 6 bases left between them. The CDR3 loop spans 14 amino acids. Germline loops: CDR1 SGHNT, CDR2 YYREEE (reference sequence). As DNA, the CDR3 is TGTGCCAGCAGCTTTCAGGGCTCTGGAAACACCATATATTTT. Its translation: CASSFQGSGNTIYF. Supplemented by reference TRBV5-4 and TRBJ1-3, the full variable domain reads ETGVTQSPTHLIKTRGQQVTLRCSSQSGHNTVSWYQQALGQGPQFIFQYYREEENGRGNFPPRFSGLQFPNYSSELNVNALELDDSALYLCASSFQGSGNTIYFGEGSWLTVV.

This sequence joins TRBV6-5 and TRBJ1-1; a weak D match, TRBD1 (6 bases). The CDR3 has 13 amino acids. V gave up 5 bases and J gave up 8 bases, with 15 bases separating them. The V gene's germline CDR1 is MNHEY and CDR2 SVGAGI. The CDR3 DNA reads as TGTGCCAGCAGTCAAACAGGGTCCTCGGAAGCTTTCTTT. It codes for CASSQTGSSEAFF.

The chain is built from TRBV15 and TRBJ1-3, with TRBD1 as a possible D gene (6 bases). Germline V gene lookup returns CDR1 LNHNV and CDR2 YYDKDF (reference sequence). The V end was cut by 5 bases, the J end by 5 bases, with 28 bases between. The CDR3 consists of 19 residues. The CDR3 region is CATSPFLPGHSSVRNTIYF. For the CDR3, the DNA is TGTGCCACCAGCCCATTTCTTCCGGGACACTCCTCGGTCAGAAACACCATATATTTT.

This clone showed up just once. V gene TRBV3-1 (or the pseudogene TRBV3-2) combines with J gene TRBJ2-3; a possible D gene is TRBD2 (6 bases). Trimming took 1 base from V and 2 from J, leaving 16 bases between them. The CDR3 runs to 17 residues. Looked up from germline, CDR1 is LGHDT and CDR2 is YNNKEL (reference sequence). This chain's CDR3 is CASSQVPSADYTDTQYF. For the CDR3, the DNA is TGTGCCAGCAGCCAAGTCCCTAGCGCGGATTACACAGATACGCAGTATTTT.

The chain carries TRBV2 and TRBJ2-1; 9 bases fit TRBD1. CDR3 length equals 15 residues. The J segment lost 8 bases and the V segment lost 6 bases, leaving 11 bases of the junction unmatched. The germline V gene encodes CDR1 SNHLY and CDR2 FYNNEI. The CDR3 DNA reads as TGTGCCAGCAGGGTAGGGACAGGGTACGGGTATGAGCAGTTCTTC. Residues: CASRVGTGYGYEQFF.